This TCR beta chain originates from a study of T cells in Graves' hyperthyroidism and ophthalmopathy. Study results and limitations: Blood also contained most expanded thyroid clonotypes above 0.001.

Disease lasting under 3 months, a NOSPECS grade of at least 4, and a Clinical Activity Score of at least 3 were features of the ophthalmopathy patients. Amplified TCR beta CDR3 regions derived from RNA transcripts. HTBI primers were used for first-round RT-PCR of the TCR CDR3. TCRdb passed the multiplex PCR reads through MiXCR, listing each CDR3 protein once. The sample includes hundreds of thousands of distinct CDR3 sequences, around 20% of them seen just once. The ends were cut back, 3 bases at V and 9 bases at J, with 15 bases in the middle. This CDR3 region has 13 residues. Germline CDR1 GTSNPN, CDR2 SVGIG (reference sequence). This clonotype was seen repeatedly, ten times or more. As yet, its antigen is unknown.

Sequencing used blood. The receptor's source is a man between 40 and 49 years old with Graves' ophthalmopathy. V is TRBV30 and J is TRBJ1-5, with a tentative D call TRBD1 (5 bases). The CDR3 region has the DNA TGTGCCTGGAGCGGTGGAGGGGATCGGCCCCAGCATTTT. Its translation is CAWSGGGDRPQHF.